The rows below give T cell receptor beta chains drawn from one sample of a study of cytomegalovirus exposure and HLA in healthy donors. Here immunoSEQ multiplex PCR was the method, and the copy in TCRdb shows in-frame clones only, minus some. The sample records around 170,000 clones, about four fifths being singletons. Sequenced: PBMCs. The origin of the receptors is a woman between 50 and 59 years old in good health and CMV-seropositive. The CDR3 runs from the conserved cysteine through the conserved F or W. The D gene is left open where the match is weak. Only part of the rows carry a size: once, few, many, or a class if the clone is expanded.

size: once
J: TRBJ2-3
D: .
V: TRBV4-1
CDR3: CASSHILSTDTQYF
DNA: TGCGCCAGCAGCCACATCCTAAGCACAGATACGCAGTATTTT

size: .
J: TRBJ1-5
D: TRBD1
V: TRBV19
CDR3: CASSIAGRGTGDDQPQHF
DNA: TGTGCCAGTAGTATAGCGGGCCGGGGGACAGGGGATGATCAGCCCCAGCATTTT

size: .
J: TRBJ2-1
D: TRBD2
V: TRBV7-2
CDR3: CASSLDTSGGYNEQFF
DNA: TGTGCCAGCAGCTTAGACACTAGCGGGGGTTACAATGAGCAGTTCTTC

size: once
J: TRBJ1-2
D: TRBD1
V: TRBV7-9
CDR3: CASSLDGTGGMGGGGGYTF
DNA: TGTGCCAGCAGCTTAGATGGGACAGGGGGCATGGGTGGGGGGGGTGGCTACACCTTC

size: .
J: TRBJ2-1
D: TRBD2
V: TRBV7-9
CDR3: CASQGGGGAWEQFF
DNA: TGTGCCAGCCAGGGCGGCGGGGGGGCTTGGGAGCAGTTCTTC

size: .
J: TRBJ2-1
D: .
V: TRBV7-9
CDR3: CSSSLTAASSYNEQFF
DNA: TGTTCCAGCAGCTTAACAGCCGCCAGCTCCTACAATGAGCAGTTCTTC

size: .
J: TRBJ2-1
D: TRBD2
V: TRBV7-9
CDR3: CASSNTSGGQNEQFF
DNA: TGTGCCAGCAGCAATACTAGCGGGGGTCAAAATGAGCAGTTCTTC

size: once
J: TRBJ2-7
D: .
V: TRBV5-4
CDR3: CASSLGGGASMTYEQYF
DNA: TGTGCCAGCAGCTTGGGAGGGGGGGCGAGTATGACGTACGAGCAGTACTTC

size: .
J: TRBJ2-5
D: TRBD1
V: TRBV19
CDR3: CASSMSGQGRVTQYF
DNA: TGTGCCAGTAGTATGTCGGGACAGGGTCGCGTGACCCAGTACTTC

size: few
J: TRBJ2-1
D: TRBD2
V: TRBV9
CDR3: CASSVALPGTSGGAGEQFF
DNA: TGTGCCAGCAGCGTAGCTCTCCCAGGGACTAGCGGGGGGGCTGGTGAGCAGTTCTTC